This T cell receptor (beta chain) was observed in a study of OX40 agonist ivuxolimab in advanced cancers. Study-level background: An anti-OX40 (CD134) antibody with agonistic activity, ivuxolimab, was administered to patients.

The study's findings and limits: Within 6 weeks, CD4+ and CD8+ blood T cells expanded clonally at 0.1 to 3.0 mg/kg. The investigators did not determine what antigen specificity the expanded peripheral T cells had. People who partly responded at 0.1-3.0 mg/kg had some of the least clonal expansion seen.

A note on this clone: Its antigen is still unknown.

TCRdb's table, derived via immunoSEQ multiplex PCR, lists solely in-frame clones and lacks some. This sample has more than 20,000 clones, with about 77% found just once. The CDR3 loop spans 15 amino acids. Germline assignment: CDR1 LGHNT and CDR2 FRNRAP. Deletions cut 3 bases from V and 2 bases from J, with 10 bases between. This specimen consisted of CD4+ or CD8+ T cells sorted from blood, obtained in a trial of the OX40 agonist ivuxolimab. This receptor was taken from an adult with an advanced solid tumor such as melanoma, head and neck, liver or kidney cancer. This chain links TRBV12-5 with TRBJ2-2, with D tentatively TRBD2 (5 bases). This CDR3 is CASGLGLDNTGELFF. CDR3 nucleotides: TGTGCTAGTGGTTTAGGACTGGATAACACCGGGGAGCTGTTTTTT. The complete variable domain, with remaining parts taken from reference TRBV12-5 and TRBJ2-2, reads DARVTQTPRHKVTEMGQEVTMRCQPILGHNTVFWYRQTMMQGLELLAYFRNRAPLDDSGMPKDRFSAEMPDATLATLKIQPSEPRDSAVYFCASGLGLDNTGELFFGEGSRLTVL.